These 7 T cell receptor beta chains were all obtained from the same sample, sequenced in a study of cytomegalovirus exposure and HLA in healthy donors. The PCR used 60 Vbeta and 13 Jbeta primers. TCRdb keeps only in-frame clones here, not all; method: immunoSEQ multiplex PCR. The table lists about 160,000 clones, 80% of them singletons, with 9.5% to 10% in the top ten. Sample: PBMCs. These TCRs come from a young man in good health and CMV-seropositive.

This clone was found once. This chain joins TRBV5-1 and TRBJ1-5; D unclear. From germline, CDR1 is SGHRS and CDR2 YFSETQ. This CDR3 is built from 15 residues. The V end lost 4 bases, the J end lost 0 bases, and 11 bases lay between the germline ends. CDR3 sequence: CASSPGRDSNQPQHF. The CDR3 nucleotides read TGCGCCAGCAGCCCGGGAAGGGATAGCAATCAGCCCCAGCATTTT.

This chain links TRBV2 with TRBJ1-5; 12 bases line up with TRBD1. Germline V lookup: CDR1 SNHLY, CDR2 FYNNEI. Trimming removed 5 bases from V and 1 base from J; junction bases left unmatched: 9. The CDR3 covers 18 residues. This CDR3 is CASSPRDRGRASNQPQHF. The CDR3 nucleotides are TGTGCCAGCAGTCCCCGGGACAGGGGGCGCGCAAGCAATCAGCCCCAGCATTTT.

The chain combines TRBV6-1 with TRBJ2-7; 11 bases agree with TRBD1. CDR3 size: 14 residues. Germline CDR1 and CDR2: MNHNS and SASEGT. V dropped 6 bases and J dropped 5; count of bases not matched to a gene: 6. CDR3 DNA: TGTGCCAGCAGACTGGACAGGGGGCGCAACGAGCAGTACTTC. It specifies CASRLDRGRNEQYF.

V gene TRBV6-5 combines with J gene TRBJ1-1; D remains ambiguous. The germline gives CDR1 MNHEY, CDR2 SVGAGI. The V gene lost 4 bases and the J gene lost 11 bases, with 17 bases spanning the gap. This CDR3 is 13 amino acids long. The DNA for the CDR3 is TGTGCCAGCAGTTCCTCGATCCGGGAATGGGCTTTCTTT. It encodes CASSSSIREWAFF.

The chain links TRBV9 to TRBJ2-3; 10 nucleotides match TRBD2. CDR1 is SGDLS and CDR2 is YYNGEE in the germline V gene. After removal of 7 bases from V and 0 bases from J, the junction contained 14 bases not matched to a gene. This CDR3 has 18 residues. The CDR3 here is CASLLGLAVGRSTDTQYF. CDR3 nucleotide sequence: TGTGCCAGCTTACTTGGACTAGCGGTTGGAAGAAGCACAGATACGCAGTATTTT.

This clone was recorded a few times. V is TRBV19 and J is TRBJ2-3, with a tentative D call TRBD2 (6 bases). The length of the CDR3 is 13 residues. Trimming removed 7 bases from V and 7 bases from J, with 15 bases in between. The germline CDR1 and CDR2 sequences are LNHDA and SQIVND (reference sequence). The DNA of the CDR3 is TGTGCCAGTAAGGTGATCGGGAGTTATACGCAGTATTTT. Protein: CASKVIGSYTQYF.

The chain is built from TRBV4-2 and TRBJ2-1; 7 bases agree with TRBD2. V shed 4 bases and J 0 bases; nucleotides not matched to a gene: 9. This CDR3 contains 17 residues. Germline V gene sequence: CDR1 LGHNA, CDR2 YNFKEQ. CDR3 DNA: TGTGCCAGCAGCCGAGGGGACTATCAAGCCTCCTACAATGAGCAGTTCTTC. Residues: CASSRGDYQASYNEQFF.